These T cell receptor beta chains were read from a single sample in a study of shared clonotypes between healthy human individuals. Data came from immunoSEQ multiplex PCR; TCRdb stores just in-frame clones and leaves some out. The sample records some 490,000 clones, 81% being singletons. The specimen was PBMCs. The receptors shown here come from a woman in her thirties or forties in good health. Some clones in this sample may be carry-over from other donors' samples. Both conserved end residues are part of each CDR3.

j_call,v_call,cdr3_aa
TRBJ2-7,TRBV2,CASRGQGAREEQYF
TRBJ1-3,TRBV19,CASTTPGLGNTIYF
TRBJ2-5,TRBV30,CAWSRGGDQETQYF
TRBJ2-1,TRBV7-2,CASSIHRRGAGNNEQFF
TRBJ2-3,TRBV5-1,CASSLTVGSTDTQYF
TRBJ2-7,TRBV28,CASRSHGGSSYEQYF
TRBJ2-3,TRBV20-1,CSATRLDTQYF
TRBJ2-4,TRBV28,CASSLVGLGVTAKNIQYF
TRBJ2-3,TRBV4-3,CASSQIPVGSGRVDTQYF
TRBJ2-2,TRBV30,CAWSVRGPGELFF
TRBJ1-4,TRBV6-5,CASATGRDEKLFF
TRBJ2-2,TRBV9,CASSPVDSSGELFF
TRBJ2-3,TRBV14,CASSQGQGAVAQYF
TRBJ2-7,TRBV2,CASTRPQGALEQYF
TRBJ2-3,TRBV25-1,CASSDLTDTQYF
TRBJ2-5,TRBV7-7,CASSLSAGAETQYF
TRBJ1-2,TRBV20-1,CSAYTNYGYTF
TRBJ2-3,TRBV19,CASKVGGGTDTQYF
TRBJ2-7,TRBV2,CASSEVSVGSYEQYF
TRBJ1-1,TRBV28,CASSLPGSPHTEAFF
TRBJ2-5,TRBV4-1,CASSSWELGETQYF
TRBJ1-5,TRBV28,CASSSLGLRNSNQPQHF
TRBJ2-1,TRBV7-9,CASSLGLAGNEQFF
TRBJ1-5,TRBV7-8,CASSPRAGGQGDQPQHF
TRBJ2-6,TRBV9,CASSVDSSGANVLTF
TRBJ2-2,TRBV6-5,CASKQDTGELFF
TRBJ2-1,TRBV7-9,CASSLSWRDAGDEQFF
TRBJ1-2,TRBV27,CASSLWYLGQGNYGYTF
TRBJ2-4,TRBV7-2,CASSQQGTSGSWAKNIQYF
TRBJ2-1,TRBV28,CASTLGRNYNEQFF
TRBJ2-1,TRBV28,CASSTSGRAGEQFF